This T cell receptor (beta chain) was found in a study of blood T cell repertoires in COVID-19. The wider study: PBMCs, B-cell-depleted T cells, or T cells were the source of the cDNA or gDNA that made up the material.

Some clones are missing from TCRdb's copy, which holds only in-frame ones; the method was immunoSEQ multiplex PCR. The sample yields about 390,000 clones, around 87% seen once. CDR1 and CDR2 (germline): SGDLS, YYNGEE. Between the trimmed V and J ends, which lost 0 bases and 6 bases, there was a span of 15 bases. CDR3 length: 15 residues. It was during active infection that Seattle patients were enrolled and then longitudinally followed. Sequencing used peripheral blood. This sequence originates from a woman aged 55-70 years with COVID-19, enrolled during active disease. The chain employs TRBV9 and TRBJ1-2, with no clear D. CDR3 residues: CASSVDPNWPDGYTF. The CDR3 region has the DNA TGTGCCAGCAGCGTAGATCCGAATTGGCCCGATGGCTACACCTTC.